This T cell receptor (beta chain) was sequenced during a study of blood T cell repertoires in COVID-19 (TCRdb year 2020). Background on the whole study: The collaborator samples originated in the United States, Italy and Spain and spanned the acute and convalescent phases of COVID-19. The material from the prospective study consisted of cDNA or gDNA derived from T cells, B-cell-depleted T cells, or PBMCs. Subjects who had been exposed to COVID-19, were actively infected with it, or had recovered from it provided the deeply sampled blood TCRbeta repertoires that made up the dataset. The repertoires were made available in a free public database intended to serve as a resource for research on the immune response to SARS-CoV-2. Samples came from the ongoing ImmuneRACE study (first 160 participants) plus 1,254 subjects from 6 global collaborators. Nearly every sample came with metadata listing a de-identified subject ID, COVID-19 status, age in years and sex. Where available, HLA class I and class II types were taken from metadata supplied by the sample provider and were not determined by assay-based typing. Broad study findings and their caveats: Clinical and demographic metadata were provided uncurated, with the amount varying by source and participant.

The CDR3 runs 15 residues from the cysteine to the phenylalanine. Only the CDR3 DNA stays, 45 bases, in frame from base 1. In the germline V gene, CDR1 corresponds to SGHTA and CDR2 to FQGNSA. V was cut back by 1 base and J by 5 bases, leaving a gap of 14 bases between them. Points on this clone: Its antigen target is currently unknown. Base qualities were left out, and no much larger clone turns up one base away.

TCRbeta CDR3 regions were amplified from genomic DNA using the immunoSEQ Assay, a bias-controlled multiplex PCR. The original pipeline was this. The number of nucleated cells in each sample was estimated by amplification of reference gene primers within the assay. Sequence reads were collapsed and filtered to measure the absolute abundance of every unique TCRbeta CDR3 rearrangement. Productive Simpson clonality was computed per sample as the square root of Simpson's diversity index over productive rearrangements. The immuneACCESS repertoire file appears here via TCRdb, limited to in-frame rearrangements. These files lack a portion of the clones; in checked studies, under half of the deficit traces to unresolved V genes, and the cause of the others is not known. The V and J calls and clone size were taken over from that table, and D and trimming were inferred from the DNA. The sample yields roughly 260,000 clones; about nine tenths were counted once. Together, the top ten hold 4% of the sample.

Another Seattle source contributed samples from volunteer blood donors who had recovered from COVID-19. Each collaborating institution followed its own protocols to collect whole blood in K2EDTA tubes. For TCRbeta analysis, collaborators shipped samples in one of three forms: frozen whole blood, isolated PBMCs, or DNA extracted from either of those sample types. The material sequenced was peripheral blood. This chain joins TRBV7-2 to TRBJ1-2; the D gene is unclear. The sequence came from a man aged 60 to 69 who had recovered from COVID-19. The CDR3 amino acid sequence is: CASSLGGGKVYGYTF. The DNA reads TGTGCCAGCAGCTTAGGGGGAGGGAAAGTATATGGCTACACCTTC.